The following is a TCR beta chain sequence with its context. Per the original data handling: Estimates of nucleated cell counts were drawn from the amplification of reference gene primers. Only in-frame clones appear in the TCRdb table, and some are missing; sequencing was by immunoSEQ multiplex PCR. V and J calls and clone size are given by that table; D and trimming were obtained from the DNA. The table records 80,000 to 130,000 clones, roughly 87% of them present only once. This record belongs to a study of blood T cell repertoires in COVID-19. Study-level information: Spain, Italy and the United States supplied samples that represented acute and convalescent COVID-19. In each case, the material was cDNA or gDNA derived from T cells, B-cell-depleted T cells, or PBMCs.

The V end lost 3 bases, the J end lost 5 bases, and 10 bases lay between the germline ends. The CDR3 consists of 14 residues. Germline values: CDR1 SGHTA, CDR2 FQGTGA. The receptor comes from a woman between 55 and 75 years old with acute or convalescent COVID-19. This sequence joins TRBV7-3 and TRBJ2-2, with D perhaps TRBD1 (6 bases). Specimen: peripheral blood. The chain's CDR3 is CASSFSGDTGELFF. The CDR3 bases are TGTGCCAGCAGCTTCTCAGGGGATACCGGGGAGCTGTTTTTT.